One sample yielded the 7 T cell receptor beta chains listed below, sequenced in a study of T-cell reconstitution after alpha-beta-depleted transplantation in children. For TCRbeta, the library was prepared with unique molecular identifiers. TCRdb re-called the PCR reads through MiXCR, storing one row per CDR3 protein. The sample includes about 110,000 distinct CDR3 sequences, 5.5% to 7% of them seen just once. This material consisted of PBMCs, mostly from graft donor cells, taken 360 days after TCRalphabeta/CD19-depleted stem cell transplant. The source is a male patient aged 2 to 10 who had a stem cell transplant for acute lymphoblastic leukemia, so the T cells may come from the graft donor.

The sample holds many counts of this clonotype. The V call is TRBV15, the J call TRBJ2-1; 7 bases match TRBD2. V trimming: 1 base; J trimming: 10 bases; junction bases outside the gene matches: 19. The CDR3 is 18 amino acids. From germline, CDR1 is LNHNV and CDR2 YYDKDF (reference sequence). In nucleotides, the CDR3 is TGTGCCACCAGCAGAGTGGTCTTTCTAGCGGTCACAGAGGGGGAGCAGTTCTTC. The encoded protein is CATSRVVFLAVTEGEQFF.

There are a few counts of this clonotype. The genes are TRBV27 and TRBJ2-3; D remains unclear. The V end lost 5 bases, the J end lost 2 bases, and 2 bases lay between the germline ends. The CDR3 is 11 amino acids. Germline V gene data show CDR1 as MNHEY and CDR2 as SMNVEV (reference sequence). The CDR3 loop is CASSNTDTQYF. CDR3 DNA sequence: TGTGCCAGCAGTAACACAGATACGCAGTATTTT.

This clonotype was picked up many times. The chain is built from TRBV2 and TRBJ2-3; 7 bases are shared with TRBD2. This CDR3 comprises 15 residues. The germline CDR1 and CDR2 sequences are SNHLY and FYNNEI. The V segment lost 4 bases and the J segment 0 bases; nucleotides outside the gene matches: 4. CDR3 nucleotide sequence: TGTGCCAGCAGTGCCGGGGGGAAAAGCACAGATACGCAGTATTTT. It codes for CASSAGGKSTDTQYF.

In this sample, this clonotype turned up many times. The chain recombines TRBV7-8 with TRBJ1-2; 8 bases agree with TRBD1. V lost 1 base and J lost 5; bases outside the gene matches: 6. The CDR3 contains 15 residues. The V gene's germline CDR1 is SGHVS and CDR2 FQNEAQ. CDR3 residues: CASSLVRTGRYGYTF. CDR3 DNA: TGTGCCAGCAGCTTAGTTAGGACAGGGCGATATGGCTACACCTTC.

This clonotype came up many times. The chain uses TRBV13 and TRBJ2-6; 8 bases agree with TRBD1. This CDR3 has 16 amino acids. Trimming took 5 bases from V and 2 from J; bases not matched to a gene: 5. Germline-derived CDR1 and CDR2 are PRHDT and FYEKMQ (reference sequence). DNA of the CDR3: TGTGCCAGCAGCCCCTGGACAGGGACTGGGGCCAACGTCCTGACTTTC. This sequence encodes CASSPWTGTGANVLTF.

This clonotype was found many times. In DNA, the CDR3 is TGTGCCAGCAGTTACTTACGCAGGGGCGAGCAGTACTTC. Its translation: CASSYLRRGEQYF. The chain recombines TRBV6-2 or TRBV6-3 with TRBJ2-7; possible D gene TRBD1, 6 bases. CDR1 MNHEY and CDR2 SVGEGT come from the germline V gene. CDR3 length: 13 amino acids. Deletions cut 1 base from V and 6 bases from J, with 10 bases between.

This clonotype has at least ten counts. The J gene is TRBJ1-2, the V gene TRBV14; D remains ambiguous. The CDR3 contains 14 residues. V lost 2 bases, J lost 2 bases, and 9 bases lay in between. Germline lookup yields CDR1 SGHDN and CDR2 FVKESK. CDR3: CASSQRRGNYGYTF. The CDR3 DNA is TGTGCCAGCAGCCAAAGACGGGGAAACTATGGCTACACCTTC.